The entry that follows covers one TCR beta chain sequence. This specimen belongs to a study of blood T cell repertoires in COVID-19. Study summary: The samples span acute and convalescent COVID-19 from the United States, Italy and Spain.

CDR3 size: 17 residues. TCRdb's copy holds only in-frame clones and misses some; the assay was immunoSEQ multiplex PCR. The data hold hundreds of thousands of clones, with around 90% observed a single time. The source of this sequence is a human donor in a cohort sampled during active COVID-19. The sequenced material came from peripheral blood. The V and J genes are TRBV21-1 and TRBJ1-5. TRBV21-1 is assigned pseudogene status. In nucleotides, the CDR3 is TGTGCCAGCAGCAGGTGGTGTATTTGGGGAGGTAATCAGCCCCAGCATTTT. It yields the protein CASSRWCIWGGNQPQHF.